This T cell receptor beta chain was captured in a study of T cell responses to AZD1222 COVID-19 vaccine. Comment on this clone: Its antigen is unidentified.

This CDR3 has 14 amino acids. Trimming took 6 bases from V and 4 from J; bases not matched to a gene: 3. Germline V gene data show CDR1 as SNHLY and CDR2 as FYNNEI. The study's findings and limits: Across spike, vaccine-associated CD4 TCRs were found, dominant at 160-218 and 743-854. Just a handful of AZD1222 recipients were seropositive at baseline. Sampling captured repertoires only after the peak T cell response.

TCRdb keeps only in-frame clones here, not all; method: immunoSEQ multiplex PCR. The sample consists of 80,000 to 95,000 clones, over 75% of them appearing once. This receptor was obtained from an adult in good health. This material consisted of peripheral blood, taken on day 0 of MenACWY control vaccination. The rearrangement joins TRBV2 to TRBJ2-1; TRBD2 aligns across 10 bases. This chain's CDR3 is CASSRTSGYNEQFF. In nucleotides, the CDR3 is TGTGCCAGCAGCCGGACTAGCGGATACAATGAGCAGTTCTTC.